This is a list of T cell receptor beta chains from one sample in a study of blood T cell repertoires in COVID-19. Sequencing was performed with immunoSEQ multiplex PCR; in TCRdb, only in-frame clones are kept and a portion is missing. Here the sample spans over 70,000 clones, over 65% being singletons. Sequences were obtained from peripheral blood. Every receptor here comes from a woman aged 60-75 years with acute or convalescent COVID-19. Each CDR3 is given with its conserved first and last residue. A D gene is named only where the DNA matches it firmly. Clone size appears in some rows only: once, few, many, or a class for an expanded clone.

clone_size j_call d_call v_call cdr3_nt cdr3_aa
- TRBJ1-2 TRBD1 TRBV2 TGTGCCAGCAGACAGACAGGGGCTAACTATGGCTACACCTTC CASRQTGANYGYTF
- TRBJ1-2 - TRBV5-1 TGCGCCAGCAGCTTGGGCTCTAACAGGGCAGGGGCTAACTATGGCTACACCTTC CASSLGSNRAGANYGYTF
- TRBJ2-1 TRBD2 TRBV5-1 TGCGCCAGCAGCTTGAGGACTAGCAACAATGAGCAGTTCTTC CASSLRTSNNEQFF
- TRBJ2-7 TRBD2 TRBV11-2 TGTGCCAGCAGCATGGGGATGACGGGGGGCGAGCAGTACTTC CASSMGMTGGEQYF
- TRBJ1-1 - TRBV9 TGTGCCAGCAGCCCGCGAATTTACACTGAAGCTTTCTTT CASSPRIYTEAFF
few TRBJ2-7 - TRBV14 TGTGCCAGCAGCCAAGATGTATCCGTTGGTTGGCACGAGCAGTACTTC CASSQDVSVGWHEQYF
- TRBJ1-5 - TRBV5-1 TGCGCCAGCAGGCGTGGTTGGAGAAATCAGCCCCAGCATTTT CASRRGWRNQPQHF
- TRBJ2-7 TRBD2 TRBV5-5 TGTGCCAGCAGTCAGGACGGGGGGGGCGAGCAGTACTTC CASSQDGGGEQYF
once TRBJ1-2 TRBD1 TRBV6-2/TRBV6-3 TGTGCCAGCAGCCTCAATGTACAGGGGGCTCATGGCTACACCTTC CASSLNVQGAHGYTF
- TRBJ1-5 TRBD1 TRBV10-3 TGTGCCATCAGTGCGACAGGGGGCCAGGGTCAGCCCCAGCATTTT CAISATGGQGQPQHF
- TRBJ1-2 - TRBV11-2 TGTGCCAGCAGCTCCGACAGTAACTATGGCTACACCTTC CASSSDSNYGYTF
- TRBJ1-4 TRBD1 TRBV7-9 TGTGCCAGCAGCCCCTTACAGGGGCCGGGAGAAAAACTGTTTTTT CASSPLQGPGEKLFF
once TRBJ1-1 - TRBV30 TGTGCCTGGAGTAAAAGAGGGCGCAAGACGGACACTGAAGCTTTCTTT CAWSKRGRKTDTEAFF
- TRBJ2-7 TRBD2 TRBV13 TGTGCCAGCAGCGAACTAGCGGGGGGCTACGAGCAGTACTTC CASSELAGGYEQYF
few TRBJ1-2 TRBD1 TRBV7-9 TGTGCCAGCAGCCGGACAGGGGGCGCCTATGGCTACACCTTC CASSRTGGAYGYTF
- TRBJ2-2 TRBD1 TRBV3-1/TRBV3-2 TGTGCCAGCGGAGGGACAGGGAACACCGGGGAGCTGTTTTTT CASGGTGNTGELFF
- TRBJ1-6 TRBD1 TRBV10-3 TGTGCCTCACGTATGGGGACAGCTAATTCACCCCTCCACTTT CASRMGTANSPLHF
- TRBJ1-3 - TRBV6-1 TGTGCCAGCAGTGAAGGTTGGGGCCCTGGAAACACCATATATTTT CASSEGWGPGNTIYF
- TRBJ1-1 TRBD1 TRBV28 TGTGCCAGCAGTTTATTAGAGGGGGCCTCTGTGGCTTTCTTT CASSLLEGASVAFF
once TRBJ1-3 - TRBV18 TGTGCCAGCTCACCACCCCAAGGCGGGAAATCTGGAAACACCATATATTTT CASSPPQGGKSGNTIYF
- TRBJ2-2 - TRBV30 TGTGCCTGGGGGCGCTCATGGGGCTCCGGGGAGCTGTTTTTT CAWGRSWGSGELFF
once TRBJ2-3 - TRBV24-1 TGTGCCACCGGCCCCGCGGGGAGCACAGATACGCAGTATTTT CATGPAGSTDTQYF
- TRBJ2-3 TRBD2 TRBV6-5 TGTGCCAGCAGAGATAGCGGGAGAGGGCAGTATTTT CASRDSGRGQYF
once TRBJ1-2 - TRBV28 TGTGCCAGCAGTCGCACAGGGTATGGCTACACCTTC CASSRTGYGYTF
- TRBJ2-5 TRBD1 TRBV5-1 TGCGCCAGCAGTTTCACGACCGGGACAGGGATGGAGACCCAGTACTTC CASSFTTGTGMETQYF
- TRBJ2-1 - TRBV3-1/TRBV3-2 TGTGCCAGCAGCCGTCCGGGACAAGGACACAATGAGCAGTTCTTC CASSRPGQGHNEQFF
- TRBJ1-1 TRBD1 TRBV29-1 TGCAGCGCTTTGTTCTCCGGGACAGCGAACACTGAAGCTTTCTTT CSALFSGTANTEAFF
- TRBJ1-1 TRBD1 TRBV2 TGTGCCAGCGTCCCGGGACAGGGGATGAACACTGAAGCTTTCTTT CASVPGQGMNTEAFF
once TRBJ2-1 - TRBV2 TGTGCCAGCAGTGAGAGACGACTAGAGCAGTTCTTC CASSERRLEQFF
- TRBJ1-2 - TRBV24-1 TGTGCCACCAGTGCTACCGCGGACAGCGGTGCCTATGGCTACACCTTC CATSATADSGAYGYTF
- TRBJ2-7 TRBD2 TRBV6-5 TGTGCCAGCAGTTCCTGGACTAGCGGATCCTACGAGCAGTACTTC CASSSWTSGSYEQYF
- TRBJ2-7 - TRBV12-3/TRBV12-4 TGTGCCAGCAGTTTAGGCGGAGAGTACGAGCAGTACTTC CASSLGGEYEQYF